The clone carrying this T cell receptor (beta chain) was seen just once. Antigen specificity is unknown. Here immunoSEQ multiplex PCR was the method, and the copy in TCRdb shows in-frame clones only, minus some. The sample lists about 150,000 clones; approximately 91% were seen once. This sample is part of a study of T cell responses to AZD1222 COVID-19 vaccine. Study-wide results and caveats: Only a handful of AZD1222 recipients tested seropositive at baseline. Unmutated variant regions are reportedly targeted by nearly half of spike-specific TCRs.

Looked up from germline, CDR1 is MNHEY and CDR2 is SVGAGI. The CDR3 is 14 residues long. V dropped 1 base and J dropped 5 bases, with 11 bases sitting between them. The source of this sequence is an adult in good health. The sequenced sample was peripheral blood, obtained on day 0 of AZD1222 vaccination. The gene calls are TRBV6-5 and TRBJ1-2, with D unresolved. As DNA, the CDR3 is TGTGCCAGCAGTTACTTCGCAGTAGGGTATGGCTACACCTTC. Translating it yields CASSYFAVGYGYTF.